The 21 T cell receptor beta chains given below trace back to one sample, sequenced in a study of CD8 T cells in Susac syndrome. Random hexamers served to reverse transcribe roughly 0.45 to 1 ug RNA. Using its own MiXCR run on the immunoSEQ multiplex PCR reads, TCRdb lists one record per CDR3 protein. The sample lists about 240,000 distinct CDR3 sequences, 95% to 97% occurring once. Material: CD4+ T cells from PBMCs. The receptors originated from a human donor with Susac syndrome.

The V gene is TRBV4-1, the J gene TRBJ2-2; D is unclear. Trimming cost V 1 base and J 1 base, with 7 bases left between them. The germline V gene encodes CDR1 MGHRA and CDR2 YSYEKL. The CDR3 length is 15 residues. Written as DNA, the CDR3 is TGCGCCAGCAGCCAAGTCAGAAGGAACACCGGGGAGCTGTTTTTT. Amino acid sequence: CASSQVRRNTGELFF.

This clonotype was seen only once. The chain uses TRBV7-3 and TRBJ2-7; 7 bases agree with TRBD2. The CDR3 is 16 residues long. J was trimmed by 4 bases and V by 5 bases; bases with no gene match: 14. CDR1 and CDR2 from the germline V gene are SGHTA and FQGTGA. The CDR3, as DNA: TGTGCCAGCAGCCCAATAGTTACTAGCGAGCCGTACGAGCAGTACTTC. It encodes CASSPIVTSEPYEQYF.

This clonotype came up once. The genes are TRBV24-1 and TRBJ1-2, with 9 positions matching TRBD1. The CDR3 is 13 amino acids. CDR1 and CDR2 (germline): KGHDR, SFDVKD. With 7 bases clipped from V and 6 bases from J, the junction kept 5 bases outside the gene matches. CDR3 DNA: TGTGCCACCAGCCGGACAGGGGCCGATGGCTACACCTTC. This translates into CATSRTGADGYTF.

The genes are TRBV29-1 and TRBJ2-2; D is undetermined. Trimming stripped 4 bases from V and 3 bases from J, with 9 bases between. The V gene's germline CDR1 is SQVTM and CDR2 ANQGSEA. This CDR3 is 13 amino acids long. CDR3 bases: TGCAGCGTTGGATTCGGGTACACCGGGGAGCTGTTTTTT. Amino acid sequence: CSVGFGYTGELFF.

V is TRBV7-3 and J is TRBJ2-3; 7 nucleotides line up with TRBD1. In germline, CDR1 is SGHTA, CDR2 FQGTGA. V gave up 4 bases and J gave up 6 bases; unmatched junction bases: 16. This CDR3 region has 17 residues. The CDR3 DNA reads TGTGCCAGCAGCTCCACCCTCCGGGACAGACCCCCGGATACGCAGTATTTT. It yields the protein CASSSTLRDRPPDTQYF.

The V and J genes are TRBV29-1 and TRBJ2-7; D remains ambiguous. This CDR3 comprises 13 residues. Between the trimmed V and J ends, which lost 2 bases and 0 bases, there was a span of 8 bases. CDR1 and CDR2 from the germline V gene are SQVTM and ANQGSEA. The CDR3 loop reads CSVESTGSYEQYF. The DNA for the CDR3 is TGCAGCGTTGAATCGACCGGCTCCTACGAGCAGTACTTC.

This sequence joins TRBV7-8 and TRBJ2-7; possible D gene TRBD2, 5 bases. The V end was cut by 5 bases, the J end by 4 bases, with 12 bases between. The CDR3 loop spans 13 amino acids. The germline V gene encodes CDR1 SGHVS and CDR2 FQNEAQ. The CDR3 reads CASSLAAEYEQYF. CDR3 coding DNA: TGTGCCAGCAGCCTCGCAGCGGAGTACGAGCAGTACTTC.

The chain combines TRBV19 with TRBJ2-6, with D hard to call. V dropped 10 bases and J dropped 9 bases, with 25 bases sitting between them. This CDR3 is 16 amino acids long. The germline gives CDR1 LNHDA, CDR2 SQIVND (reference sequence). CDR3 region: CATLQVPSLIGNVLTF. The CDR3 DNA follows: TGTGCCACTCTCCAGGTACCCTCTCTGATAGGCAACGTCCTGACTTTC. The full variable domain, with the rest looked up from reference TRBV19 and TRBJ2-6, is DGGITQSPKYLFRKEGQNVTLSCEQNLNHDAMYWYRQDPGQGLRLIYYSQIVNDFQKGDIAEGYSVSREKKESFPLTVTSAQKNPTAFYLCATLQVPSLIGNVLTFGAGSRLTVL.

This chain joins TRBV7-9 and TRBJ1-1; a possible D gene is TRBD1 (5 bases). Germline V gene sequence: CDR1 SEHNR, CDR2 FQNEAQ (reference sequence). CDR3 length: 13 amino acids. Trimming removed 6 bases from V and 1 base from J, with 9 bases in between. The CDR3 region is CASRGEGNTEAFF. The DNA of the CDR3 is TGTGCCAGCAGAGGGGAAGGGAACACTGAAGCTTTCTTT. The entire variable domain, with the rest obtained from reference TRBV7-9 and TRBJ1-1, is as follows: DTGVSQNPRHKITKRGQNVTFRCDPISEHNRLYWYRQTLGQGPEFLTYFQNEAQLEKSRLLSDRFSAERPKGSFSTLEIQRTEQGDSAMYLCASRGEGNTEAFFGQGTRLTVV.

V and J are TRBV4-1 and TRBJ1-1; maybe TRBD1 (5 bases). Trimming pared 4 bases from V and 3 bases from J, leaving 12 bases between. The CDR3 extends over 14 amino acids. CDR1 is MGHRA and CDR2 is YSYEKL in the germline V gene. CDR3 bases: TGCGCCAGCAGCCCCGGACACTCGCACACTGAAGCTTTCTTT. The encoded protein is CASSPGHSHTEAFF.

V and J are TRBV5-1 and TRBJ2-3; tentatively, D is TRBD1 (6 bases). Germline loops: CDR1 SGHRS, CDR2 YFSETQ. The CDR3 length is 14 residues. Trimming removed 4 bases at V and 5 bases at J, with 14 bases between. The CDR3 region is CASSPEGVGDTQYF. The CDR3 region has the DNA TGCGCCAGCAGCCCTGAGGGGGTCGGAGATACGCAGTATTTT.

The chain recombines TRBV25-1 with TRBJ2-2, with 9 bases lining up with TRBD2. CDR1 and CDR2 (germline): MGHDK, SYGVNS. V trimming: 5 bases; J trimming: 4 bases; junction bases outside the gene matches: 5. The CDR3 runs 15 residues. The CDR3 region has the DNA TGTGCCAGCAGTCCACGGACTAGCGTCACCGGGGAGCTGTTTTTT. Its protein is CASSPRTSVTGELFF. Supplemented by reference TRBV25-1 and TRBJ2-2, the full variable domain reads EADIYQTPRYLVIGTGKKITLECSQTMGHDKMYWYQQDPGMELHLIHYSYGVNSTEKGDLSSESTVSRIRTEHFPLTLESARPSHTSQYLCASSPRTSVTGELFFGEGSRLTVL.

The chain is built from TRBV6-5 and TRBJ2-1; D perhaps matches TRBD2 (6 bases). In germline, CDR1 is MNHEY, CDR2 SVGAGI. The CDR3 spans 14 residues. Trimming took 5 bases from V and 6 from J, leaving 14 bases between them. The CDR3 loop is CASSRGLERNEQFF. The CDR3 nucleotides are TGTGCCAGCAGTCGGGGACTGGAACGCAATGAGCAGTTCTTC.

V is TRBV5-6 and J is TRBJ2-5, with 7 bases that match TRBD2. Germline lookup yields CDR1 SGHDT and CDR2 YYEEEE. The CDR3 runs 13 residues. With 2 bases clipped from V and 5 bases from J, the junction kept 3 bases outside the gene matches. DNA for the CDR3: TGTGCCAGCAGCTTTTCGCGGGGGGAGACCCAGTACTTC. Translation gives CASSFSRGETQYF.

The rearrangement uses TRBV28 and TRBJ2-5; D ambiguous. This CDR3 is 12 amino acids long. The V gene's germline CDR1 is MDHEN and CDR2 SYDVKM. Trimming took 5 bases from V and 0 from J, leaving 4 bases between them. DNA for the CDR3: TGTGCCAGCAGTGACTACCAAGAGACCCAGTACTTC. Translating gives CASSDYQETQYF.

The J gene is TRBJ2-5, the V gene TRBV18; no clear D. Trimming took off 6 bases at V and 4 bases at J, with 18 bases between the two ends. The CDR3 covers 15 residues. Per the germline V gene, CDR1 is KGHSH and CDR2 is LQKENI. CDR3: CASSAQASEAETQYF. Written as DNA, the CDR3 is TGTGCCAGCTCGGCCCAAGCGTCAGAAGCAGAGACCCAGTACTTC.

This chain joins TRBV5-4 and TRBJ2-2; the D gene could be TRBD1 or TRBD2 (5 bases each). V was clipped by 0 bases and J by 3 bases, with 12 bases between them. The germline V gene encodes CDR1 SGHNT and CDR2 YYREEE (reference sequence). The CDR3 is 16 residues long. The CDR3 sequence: CASSLVPGTDTGELFF. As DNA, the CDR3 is TGTGCCAGCAGCTTGGTTCCAGGGACGGACACCGGGGAGCTGTTTTTT.

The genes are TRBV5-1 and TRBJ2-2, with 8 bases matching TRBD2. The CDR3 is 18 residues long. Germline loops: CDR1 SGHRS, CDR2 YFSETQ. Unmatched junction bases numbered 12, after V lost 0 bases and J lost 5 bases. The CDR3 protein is CASSLVPSGPFRTGELFF. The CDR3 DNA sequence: TGCGCCAGCAGCTTGGTTCCTAGCGGGCCTTTTCGTACCGGGGAGCTGTTTTTT.

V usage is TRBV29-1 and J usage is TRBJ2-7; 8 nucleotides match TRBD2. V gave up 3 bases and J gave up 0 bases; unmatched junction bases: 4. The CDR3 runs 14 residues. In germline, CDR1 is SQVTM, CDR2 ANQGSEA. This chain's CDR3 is CSVEPLAGSYEQYF. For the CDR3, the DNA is TGCAGCGTTGAGCCCCTAGCGGGCTCCTACGAGCAGTACTTC.

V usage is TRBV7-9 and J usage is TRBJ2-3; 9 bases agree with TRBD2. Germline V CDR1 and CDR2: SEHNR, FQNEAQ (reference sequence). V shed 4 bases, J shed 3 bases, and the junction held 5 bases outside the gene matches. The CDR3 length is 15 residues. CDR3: CASSYSSGTTDTQYF. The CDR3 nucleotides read TGTGCCAGCAGCTATTCTAGCGGGACAACAGATACGCAGTATTTT.

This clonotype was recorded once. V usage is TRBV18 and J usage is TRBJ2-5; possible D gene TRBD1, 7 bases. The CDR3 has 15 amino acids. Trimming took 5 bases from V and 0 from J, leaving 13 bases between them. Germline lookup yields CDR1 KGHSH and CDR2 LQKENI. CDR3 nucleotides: TGTGCCAGCTCATCCCGGGGGACAGACCAAGAGACCCAGTACTTC. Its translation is CASSSRGTDQETQYF.